This passage covers 2 T cell receptor beta chains from one sample sequenced in a study of CXCR3-negative and CXCR3-positive naive CD8 T cells. 5' RACE that incorporated UMI labels was used to prepare the TRB cDNA libraries. Each CDR3 protein gets one entry in TCRdb, which reprocessed the 5' RACE reads and gives no DNA. This sample's table reports about 6,000 distinct CDR3 sequences. The sequencing sample was made of naive CXCR3- CD8+ T cells from blood. Subset specified: CD45RO-CCR7+CD27+CD95- naive CD8+ T cells lacking CXCR3 (TNR3-). These receptors were collected from a human donor in good health. Some clones in this sample may be carry-over from other donors' samples.

Frequency places this clonotype as medium-sized. The V call is TRBV6-6, the J call TRBJ1-2; the TCRdb D gene call, TRBD1, has no DNA to confirm it. Germline V gives CDR1 MNHNY, CDR2 SVGAGI (reference sequence). The CDR3 extends over 15 amino acids. The CDR3 reads CASEATRTGDEGYTF.

Considering frequency, this clonotype is medium-sized (0.01 to 0.1%). The J gene is TRBJ2-7, the V gene TRBV29-1; the TRBD2 assignment by TCRdb is unverifiable without DNA. The germline gives CDR1 SQVTM, CDR2 ANQGSEA. This CDR3 spans 13 amino acids. The CDR3: CSVRGQVSYEQYF.